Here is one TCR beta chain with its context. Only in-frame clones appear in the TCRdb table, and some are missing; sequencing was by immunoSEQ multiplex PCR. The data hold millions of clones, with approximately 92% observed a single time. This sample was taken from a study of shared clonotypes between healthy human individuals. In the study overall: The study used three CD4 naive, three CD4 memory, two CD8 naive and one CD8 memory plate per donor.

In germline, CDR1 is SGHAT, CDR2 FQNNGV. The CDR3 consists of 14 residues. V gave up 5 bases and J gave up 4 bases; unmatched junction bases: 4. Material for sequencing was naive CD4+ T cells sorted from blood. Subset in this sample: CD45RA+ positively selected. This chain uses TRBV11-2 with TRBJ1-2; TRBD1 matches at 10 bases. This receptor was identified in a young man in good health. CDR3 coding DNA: TGTGCCAGCAGCCCGACAGGGGGCAGCTATGGCTACACCTTC. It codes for CASSPTGGSYGYTF.